This T cell receptor (beta chain) originates from a study of T cell changes during pregnancy in multiple sclerosis. Data came from immunoSEQ multiplex PCR; TCRdb stores just in-frame clones and leaves some out. The data contain around 40,000 clones, roughly 90% of them singletons. V was pared by 5 bases and J by 4 bases, with 2 bases of the junction left unmatched. Germline V CDR1 and CDR2: LGHNA, YNFKEQ. The CDR3 is 12 residues long. This TCR was sampled from a female donor with multiple sclerosis, enrolled in a pregnancy study. The genes are TRBV4-2 and TRBJ2-7; 7 bases line up with TRBD1. The sequenced sample was CD4+ T cells from peripheral blood mononuclear cells, obtained in the second trimester of pregnancy. CDR3 nucleotide sequence: TGTGCCAGCAGCGTACAGGGGTACGAGCAGTACTTC. It specifies CASSVQGYEQYF.